This is a list of T cell receptor beta chains from one sample in a study of CD8+CD57+ T cells in acquired aplastic anemia. From the reads, TCRdb called clonotypes with MiXCR, one entry per CDR3 protein. The repertoire holds about 180,000 distinct CDR3 sequences, with approximately 52% as singletons. Sample: sorted CD4+, CD8+, or CD8+CD57+ T cells (not recorded which) from PBMCs. These receptors were taken from a human donor with aplastic anemia. The CDR3 runs from the conserved cysteine through the conserved F or W. The D gene is left open where the match is weak. Expanded clones are given a class, and other clones once, few, many or no size at all.

clone_size	v_call	j_call	d_call	cdr3_nt	cdr3_aa
.	TRBV5-4	TRBJ1-6	TRBD1	TGTGCCAGCAGCTCGGGACAGGGACCGTTTCCTTCACCCCTCCACTTT	CASSSGQGPFPSPLHF
.	TRBV29-1	TRBJ1-2	.	TGCAGCGTTCCCCAACCGGGGGACTATGGCTACACCTTC	CSVPQPGDYGYTF
few	TRBV15	TRBJ2-1	TRBD1	TGTGCCACCAGGGGACCGGGACAGGGCTACAATGAGCAGTTCTTC	CATRGPGQGYNEQFF
few	TRBV7-9	TRBJ1-6	.	TGTGCCAGCAGCCACGTTGACGGTGAGCCCCTCCACTTT	CASSHVDGEPLHF
.	TRBV7-3	TRBJ2-1	TRBD1	TGTGCCAGCAGCCTCGGACAGGGGCGGAACGATGAGCAGTTCTTC	CASSLGQGRNDEQFF
.	TRBV24-1	TRBJ1-5	.	TGTGCCACCAGTGTAGGGAGCCAGCCCCAGCATTTT	CATSVGSQPQHF
many	TRBV6-2/TRBV6-3	TRBJ1-6	TRBD1	TGTGCCACCCGACCGGGACAGCAAAATTCACCCCTCCACTTT	CATRPGQQNSPLHF
.	TRBV24-1	TRBJ2-7	.	TGTGCCACCAGTGATGGCACCATCTACGAGCAGTACTTC	CATSDGTIYEQYF
.	TRBV7-8	TRBJ2-7	.	TGTGCCAGCAGCCAGGTCTACGAGCAGTACTTC	CASSQVYEQYF
.	TRBV12-3/TRBV12-4	TRBJ2-2	.	TGTGCCAGCAGGAGGGTGTGGGGGGAGCTGTTTTTT	CASRRVWGELFF
many	TRBV20-1	TRBJ2-5	TRBD1	TGCAGTGCTCCGGGGACAGCCGCCCAAGAGACCCAGTACTTC	CSAPGTAAQETQYF
many	TRBV6-1	TRBJ1-2	.	TGTGCCAGCAGTCTAACGGGGGAAAGCAGGGGACTCTATGGCTACACCTTC	CASSLTGESRGLYGYTF
many	TRBV5-1	TRBJ2-1	TRBD2	TGCGCCAGCTCACCTAGCGGGAGCCACAATGAGCAGTTCTTC	CASSPSGSHNEQFF
.	TRBV10-3	TRBJ2-7	.	TGTGCCAGCAGTTACTCTGCGGGGGCCGCCTACGAGCAGTACTTC	CASSYSAGAAYEQYF
many	TRBV7-9	TRBJ1-1	.	TGTGCCAGCAGCCTCATGACGGGGAACACTGAAGCTTTCTTT	CASSLMTGNTEAFF
.	TRBV7-2	TRBJ2-3	TRBD1	TGTGCCAGCAGCCCACGGACAGGGGAGGACACGCAGTATTTT	CASSPRTGEDTQYF
many	TRBV20-1	TRBJ1-2	TRBD1	TGCAGTGCCCAAGACAGGGTGCATGGCTACACCTTC	CSAQDRVHGYTF
.	TRBV13	TRBJ2-1	.	TGTGCCAGCAGCGTCCGATACCGGGCCTACAATGAGCAGTTCTTC	CASSVRYRAYNEQFF
.	TRBV7-2	TRBJ1-6	.	TGTGCCAGCAGCTCTCAGACAGGTCTGGACTCACCCCTCCACTTT	CASSSQTGLDSPLHF
.	TRBV25-1	TRBJ2-1	TRBD1	TGTGCCAGCAGTCCGGGACGGCAGGGGGCTAACAATGAGCAGTTCTTC	CASSPGRQGANNEQFF
few	TRBV15	TRBJ1-2	.	TGTGCCACCAGCAGGGGAGGGAGGGGACTAGGAGGCTACACCTTC	CATSRGGRGLGGYTF
.	TRBV11-2	TRBJ1-5	TRBD1	TGTGCCAGCAGCTTAGGGACAGGGGGCAGCAATCAGCCCCAGCATTTT	CASSLGTGGSNQPQHF
many	TRBV6-1	TRBJ1-6	.	TGTGCCAGCAGCCTAAGAGCGTCTAATTCACCCCTCCACTTT	CASSLRASNSPLHF
.	TRBV7-8	TRBJ2-7	.	TGTGCCAGCAGCTTAGAAGCGGCCCCCTCCTACGAGCAGTACTTC	CASSLEAAPSYEQYF
.	TRBV7-2	TRBJ1-1	.	TGTGCCAGCAGCTTAGGGCTAGGTTTCTTT	CASSLGLGFF
.	TRBV11-2	TRBJ1-6	.	TGTGCCAGCAGCCCCCTAGGCGGACGGGAGGTAGCCTATAATTCACCCCTCCACTTT	CASSPLGGREVAYNSPLHF
many	TRBV28	TRBJ2-7	TRBD1	TGTGCCACCGACAGGGCTTCCTACGAGCAGTACTTC	CATDRASYEQYF
many	TRBV7-2	TRBJ2-7	TRBD2	TGTGCCAGCAGTCACGGGACTAGCGGCCACTACGAGCAGTACTTC	CASSHGTSGHYEQYF
many	TRBV7-3	TRBJ1-6	.	TGTGCCAGCAGCCAAAATCAGGGCTCCTATAATTCACCCCTCCACTTT	CASSQNQGSYNSPLHF
.	TRBV29-1	TRBJ2-3	TRBD2	TGCAGCGTTGTTAGGTTAGCGGGACCAGATACGCAGTATTTT	CSVVRLAGPDTQYF
many	TRBV6-1	TRBJ1-1	.	TGTGCCAGCAAGGTGCGGTTGGACACTGAAGCTTTCTTT	CASKVRLDTEAFF
.	TRBV24-1	TRBJ2-1	.	TGTGCCACCAGTGATGTGGACAGCGGAAATGAGCAGTTCTTC	CATSDVDSGNEQFF
.	TRBV15	TRBJ1-5	.	TGTGCCACCAGCAGCTCGCCATATCAGCCCCAGCATTTT	CATSSSPYQPQHF
.	TRBV20-1	TRBJ2-7	.	TGCAGTGCTTCTCACTTGCAGGGACACGAGCAGTACTTC	CSASHLQGHEQYF
few	TRBV24-1	TRBJ2-1	.	TGTGCCACCGGATCGACGACAGGCAGTGTGAATGAGCAGTTCTTC	CATGSTTGSVNEQFF
many	TRBV2	TRBJ2-7	TRBD2	TGTGCCAGCCACGAAGGGTTAGCGGGAGGATACGAGCAGTACTTC	CASHEGLAGGYEQYF
.	TRBV2	TRBJ2-1	.	TGTGCCAGCAGTGAAGCGCGGCCAGCGTACAATGAGCAGTTCTTC	CASSEARPAYNEQFF
.	TRBV19	TRBJ1-2	.	TGTGCCAGTAGTCGGACGCCGGGCTACACCTTC	CASSRTPGYTF
.	TRBV7-9	TRBJ2-3	TRBD2	TGTGCCCTAGCGGGAGGGGTGACAGATACGCAGTATTTT	CALAGGVTDTQYF
many	TRBV4-3	TRBJ2-1	TRBD2	TGCGCCAGCAGCCAAGCTTTGGCTAGCGGGGCCCTCGTAGATGAGCAGTTCTTC	CASSQALASGALVDEQFF
.	TRBV2	TRBJ2-7	TRBD2	TGTGCCAGCATTCAAAAGGGACTAGGTTACGAGCAGTACTTC	CASIQKGLGYEQYF
medium-sized	TRBV20-1	TRBJ1-6	.	TGCAGTGCCCGCCCAACAGGGACGACGAATTCACCCCTCCACTTT	CSARPTGTTNSPLHF